The sequence of this T cell receptor (beta chain) was determined in a study of cytomegalovirus exposure and HLA in healthy donors. Study summary: The 90 to 150 validation repertoires were produced on the same platform as the 650 to 800 repertoires of the first cohort. This was reported in a later analysis. Study-wide findings and caveats: Researchers counted some 150 TCR beta chains as cytomegalovirus-associated.

The table came from immunoSEQ multiplex PCR; TCRdb's copy has only in-frame clones and leaves some out. This sample yields under 200,000 clones, of which roughly nine tenths are seen a single time; more than 2.5% belongs to the top ten. J lost 1 base, V lost 0 bases, and 6 bases had no gene match. The germline V gene encodes CDR1 SGDLS and CDR2 YYNGEE. The CDR3 is 17 residues long. Worth noting for this clone: What it binds is not known.

The specimen sequenced was PBMCs. The rearrangement joins TRBV9 to TRBJ2-2, with 7 bases matching TRBD1. This TCR was sampled from a woman younger than 35 in good health and CMV-seropositive. The CDR3 bases are TGTGCCAGCAGCGTAGTCCCGACAGGGTGGAACACCGGGGAGCTGTTTTTT. Amino acid sequence: CASSVVPTGWNTGELFF.